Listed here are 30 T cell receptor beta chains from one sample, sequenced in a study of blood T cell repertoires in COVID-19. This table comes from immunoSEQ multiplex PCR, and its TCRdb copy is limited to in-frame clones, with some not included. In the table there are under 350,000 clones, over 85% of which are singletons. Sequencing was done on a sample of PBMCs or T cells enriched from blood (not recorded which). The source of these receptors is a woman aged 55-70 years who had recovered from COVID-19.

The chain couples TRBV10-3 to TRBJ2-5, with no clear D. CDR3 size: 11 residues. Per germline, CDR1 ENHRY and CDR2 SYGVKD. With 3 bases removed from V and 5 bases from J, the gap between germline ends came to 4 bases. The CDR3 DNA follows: TGTGCCATCAGTGATTATGAGACCCAGTACTTC. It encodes CAISDYETQYF.

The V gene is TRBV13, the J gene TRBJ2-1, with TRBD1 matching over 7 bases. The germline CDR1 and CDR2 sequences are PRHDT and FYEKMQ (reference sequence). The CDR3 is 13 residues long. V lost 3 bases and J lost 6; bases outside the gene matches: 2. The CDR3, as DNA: TGTGCCAGCAGCTTGAACAGGGGCAATGAGCAGTTCTTC. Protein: CASSLNRGNEQFF.

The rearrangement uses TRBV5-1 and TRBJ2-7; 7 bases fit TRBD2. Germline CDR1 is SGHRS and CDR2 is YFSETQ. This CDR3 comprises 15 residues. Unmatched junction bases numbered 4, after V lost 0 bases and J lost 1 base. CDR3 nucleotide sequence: TGCGCCAGCAGCTTGGCTAGCGGCCCTTCCTACGAGCAGTACTTC. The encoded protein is CASSLASGPSYEQYF.

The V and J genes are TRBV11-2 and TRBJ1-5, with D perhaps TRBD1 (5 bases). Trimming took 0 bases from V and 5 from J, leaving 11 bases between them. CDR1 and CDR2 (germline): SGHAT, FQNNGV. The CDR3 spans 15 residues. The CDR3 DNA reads TGTGCCAGCAGCTTAGATCGAACAGGATATCAGCCCCAGCATTTT. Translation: CASSLDRTGYQPQHF.

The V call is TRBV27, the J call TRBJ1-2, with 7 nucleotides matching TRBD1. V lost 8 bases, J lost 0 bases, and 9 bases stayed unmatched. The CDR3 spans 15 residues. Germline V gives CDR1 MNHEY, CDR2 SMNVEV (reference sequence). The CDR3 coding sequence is TGTGCCAGCGGTAGGACAGGCAAAACTAACTATGGCTACACCTTC. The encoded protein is CASGRTGKTNYGYTF.

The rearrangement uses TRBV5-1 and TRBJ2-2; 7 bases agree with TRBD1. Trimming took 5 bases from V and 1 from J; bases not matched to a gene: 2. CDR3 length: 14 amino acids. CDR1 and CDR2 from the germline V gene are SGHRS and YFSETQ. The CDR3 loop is CASSRTGNTGELFF. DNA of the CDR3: TGCGCCAGCAGTCGGACAGGGAACACCGGGGAGCTGTTTTTT.

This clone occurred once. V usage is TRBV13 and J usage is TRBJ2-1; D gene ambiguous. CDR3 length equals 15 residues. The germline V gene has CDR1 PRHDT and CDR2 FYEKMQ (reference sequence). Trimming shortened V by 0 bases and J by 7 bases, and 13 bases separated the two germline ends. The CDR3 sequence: CASSLGGSLTNEQFF. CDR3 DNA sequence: TGTGCCAGCAGCTTAGGGGGTTCCCTGACAAATGAGCAGTTCTTC.

CDR3 sequence (DNA): TGTGCCAGCAGCCATCAAGACGGGGCCAAAAACATTCAGTACTTC. Protein sequence: CASSHQDGAKNIQYF. The chain is built from TRBV5-4 and TRBJ2-4; D is ambiguous. Trimming shortened V by 4 bases and J by 1 base, and 12 bases separated the two germline ends. Germline CDR1 is SGHNT and CDR2 is YYREEE (reference sequence). The CDR3 totals 15 residues.

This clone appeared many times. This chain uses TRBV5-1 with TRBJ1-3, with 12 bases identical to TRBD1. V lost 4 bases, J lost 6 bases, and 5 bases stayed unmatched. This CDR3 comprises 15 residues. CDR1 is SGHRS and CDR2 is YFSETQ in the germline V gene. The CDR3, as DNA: TGCGCCAGCAGCATGGGACAGGGGGCTAAAAACACCATATATTTT. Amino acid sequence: CASSMGQGAKNTIYF.

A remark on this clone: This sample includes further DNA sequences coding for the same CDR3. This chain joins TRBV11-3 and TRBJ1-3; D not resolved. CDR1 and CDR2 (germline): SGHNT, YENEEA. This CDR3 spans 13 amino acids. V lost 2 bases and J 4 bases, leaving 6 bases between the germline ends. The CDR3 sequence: CASSLLSGNTIYF. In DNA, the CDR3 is TGTGCCAGCAGCTTATTGTCAGGAAACACCATATATTTT.

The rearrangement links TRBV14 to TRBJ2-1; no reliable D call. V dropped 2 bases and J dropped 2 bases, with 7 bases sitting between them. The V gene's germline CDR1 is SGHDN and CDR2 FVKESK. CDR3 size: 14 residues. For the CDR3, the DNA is TGTGCCAGCAGCCAACTTGTAGCCTACAATGAGCAGTTCTTC. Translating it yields CASSQLVAYNEQFF.

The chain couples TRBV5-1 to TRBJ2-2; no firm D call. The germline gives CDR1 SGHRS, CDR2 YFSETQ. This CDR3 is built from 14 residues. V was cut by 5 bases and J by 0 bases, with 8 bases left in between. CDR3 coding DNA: TGCGCCAGCAGGACTCCCGCGAACACCGGGGAGCTGTTTTTT. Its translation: CASRTPANTGELFF.

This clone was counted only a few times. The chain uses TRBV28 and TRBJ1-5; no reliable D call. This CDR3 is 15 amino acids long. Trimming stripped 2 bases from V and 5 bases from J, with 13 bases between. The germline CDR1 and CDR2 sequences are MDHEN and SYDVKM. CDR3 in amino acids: CASSLARNSHQPQHF. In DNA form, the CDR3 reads TGTGCCAGCAGTTTAGCCAGAAATTCGCATCAGCCCCAGCATTTT.

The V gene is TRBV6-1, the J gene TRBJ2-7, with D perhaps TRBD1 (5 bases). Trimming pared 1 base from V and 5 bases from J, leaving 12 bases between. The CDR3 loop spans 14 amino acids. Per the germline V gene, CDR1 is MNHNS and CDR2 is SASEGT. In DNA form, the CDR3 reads TGTGCCAGCAGTGAAGGCCCGCAGGGCGACGAGCAGTACTTC. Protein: CASSEGPQGDEQYF.

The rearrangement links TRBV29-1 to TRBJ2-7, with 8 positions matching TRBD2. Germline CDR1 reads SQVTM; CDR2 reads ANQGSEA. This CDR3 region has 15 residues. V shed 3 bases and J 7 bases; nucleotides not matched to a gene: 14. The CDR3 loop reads CSVERSSGPLGEQYF. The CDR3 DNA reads TGCAGCGTTGAGAGGTCTAGCGGGCCCCTGGGGGAGCAGTACTTC.

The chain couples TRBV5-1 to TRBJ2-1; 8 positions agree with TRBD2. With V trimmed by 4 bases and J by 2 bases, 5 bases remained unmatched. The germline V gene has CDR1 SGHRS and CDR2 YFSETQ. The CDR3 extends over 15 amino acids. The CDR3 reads CASSPGGDPYNEQFF. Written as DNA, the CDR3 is TGCGCCAGCAGCCCGGGGGGGGATCCCTACAATGAGCAGTTCTTC.

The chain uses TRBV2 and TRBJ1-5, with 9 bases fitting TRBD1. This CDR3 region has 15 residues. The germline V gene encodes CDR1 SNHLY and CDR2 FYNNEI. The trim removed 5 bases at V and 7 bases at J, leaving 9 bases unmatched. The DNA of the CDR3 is TGTGCCAGCAGTATCTGGACAGGGGATGGCCAGCCCCAGCATTTT. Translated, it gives CASSIWTGDGQPQHF.

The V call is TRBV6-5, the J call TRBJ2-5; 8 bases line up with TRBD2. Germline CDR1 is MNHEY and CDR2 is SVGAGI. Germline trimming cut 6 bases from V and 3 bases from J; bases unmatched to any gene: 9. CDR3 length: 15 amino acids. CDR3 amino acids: CASRDLAGGKETQYF. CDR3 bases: TGTGCCAGCAGGGATCTGGCGGGGGGTAAAGAGACCCAGTACTTC.

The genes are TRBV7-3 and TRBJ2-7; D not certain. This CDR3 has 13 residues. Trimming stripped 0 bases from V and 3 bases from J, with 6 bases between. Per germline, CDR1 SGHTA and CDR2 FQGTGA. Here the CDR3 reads CASSLTSRYEQYF. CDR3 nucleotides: TGTGCCAGCAGCTTAACGAGCCGCTACGAGCAGTACTTC. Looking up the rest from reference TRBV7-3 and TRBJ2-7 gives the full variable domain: GAGVSQTPSNKVTEKGKYVELRCDPISGHTALYWYRQSLGQGPEFLIYFQGTGAADDSGLPNDRFFAVRPEGSVSTLKIQRTERGDSAVYLCASSLTSRYEQYFGPGTRLTVT.

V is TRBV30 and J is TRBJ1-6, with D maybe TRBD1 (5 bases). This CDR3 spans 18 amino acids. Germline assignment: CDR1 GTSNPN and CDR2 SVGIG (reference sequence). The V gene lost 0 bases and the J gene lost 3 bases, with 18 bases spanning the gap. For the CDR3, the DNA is TGTGCCTGGAGTGTACTGAAACAGATAGGGGTCTATAATTCACCCCTCCACTTT. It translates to CAWSVLKQIGVYNSPLHF.

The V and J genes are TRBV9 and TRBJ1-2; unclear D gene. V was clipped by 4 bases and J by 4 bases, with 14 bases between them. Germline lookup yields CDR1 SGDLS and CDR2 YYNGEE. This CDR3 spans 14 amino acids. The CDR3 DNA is TGTGCCAGCAGCCCCGACGGGTTCGGCTATGGCTACACCTTC. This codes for CASSPDGFGYGYTF.

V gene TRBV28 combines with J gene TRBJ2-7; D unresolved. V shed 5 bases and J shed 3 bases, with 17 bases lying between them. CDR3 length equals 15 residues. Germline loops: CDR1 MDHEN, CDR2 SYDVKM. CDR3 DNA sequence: TGTGCCAGCAGTCTCGGGTCCCTGCAATTCTACGAGCAGTACTTC. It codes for CASSLGSLQFYEQYF. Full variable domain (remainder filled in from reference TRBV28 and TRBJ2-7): DVKVTQSSRYLVKRTGEKVFLECVQDMDHENMFWYRQDPGLGLRLIYFSYDVKMKEKGDIPEGYSVSREKKERFSLILESASTNQTSMYLCASSLGSLQFYEQYFGPGTRLTVT.

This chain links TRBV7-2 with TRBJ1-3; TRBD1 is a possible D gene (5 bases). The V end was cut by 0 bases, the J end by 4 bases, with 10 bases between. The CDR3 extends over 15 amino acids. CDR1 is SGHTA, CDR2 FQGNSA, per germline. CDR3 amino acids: CASSLAGVGGNTIYF. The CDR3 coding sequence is TGTGCCAGCAGCTTAGCAGGGGTAGGGGGAAACACCATATATTTT.

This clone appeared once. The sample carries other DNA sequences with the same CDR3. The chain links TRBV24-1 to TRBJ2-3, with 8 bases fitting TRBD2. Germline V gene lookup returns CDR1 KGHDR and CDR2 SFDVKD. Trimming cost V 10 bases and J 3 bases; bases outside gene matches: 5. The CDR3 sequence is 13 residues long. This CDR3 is CATGGGSTDTQYF. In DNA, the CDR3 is TGTGCCACGGGCGGGGGGAGTACAGATACGCAGTATTTT.

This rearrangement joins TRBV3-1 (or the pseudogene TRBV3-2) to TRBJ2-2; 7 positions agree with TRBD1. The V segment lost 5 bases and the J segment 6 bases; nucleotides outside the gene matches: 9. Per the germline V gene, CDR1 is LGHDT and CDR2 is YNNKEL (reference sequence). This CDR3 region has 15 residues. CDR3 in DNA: TGTGCCAGCAGCATGGGGCAGGGGGAGTCCGGGGAGCTGTTTTTT. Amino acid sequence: CASSMGQGESGELFF.

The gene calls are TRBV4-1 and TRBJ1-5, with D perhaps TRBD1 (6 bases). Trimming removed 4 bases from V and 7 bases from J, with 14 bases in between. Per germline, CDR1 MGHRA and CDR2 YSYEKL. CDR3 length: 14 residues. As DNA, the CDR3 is TGCGCCAGCAGCCTCCACAGGGAAATCCAGCCCCAGCATTTT. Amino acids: CASSLHREIQPQHF.

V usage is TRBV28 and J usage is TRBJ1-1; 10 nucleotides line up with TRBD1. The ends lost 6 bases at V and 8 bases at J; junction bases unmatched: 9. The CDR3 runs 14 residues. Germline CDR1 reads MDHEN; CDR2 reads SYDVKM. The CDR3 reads CASRSPGQGREAFF. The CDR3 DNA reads TGTGCCAGCAGGTCACCGGGACAGGGGAGGGAAGCTTTCTTT. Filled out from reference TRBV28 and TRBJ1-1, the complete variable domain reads DVKVTQSSRYLVKRTGEKVFLECVQDMDHENMFWYRQDPGLGLRLIYFSYDVKMKEKGDIPEGYSVSREKKERFSLILESASTNQTSMYLCASRSPGQGREAFFGQGTRLTVV.

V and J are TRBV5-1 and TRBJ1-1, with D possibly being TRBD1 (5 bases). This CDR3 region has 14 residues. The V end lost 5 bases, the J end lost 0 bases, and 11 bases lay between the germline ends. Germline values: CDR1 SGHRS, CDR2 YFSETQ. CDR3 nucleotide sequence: TGCGCCAGCAGACCCGGGACTTTGAACACTGAAGCTTTCTTT. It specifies CASRPGTLNTEAFF.

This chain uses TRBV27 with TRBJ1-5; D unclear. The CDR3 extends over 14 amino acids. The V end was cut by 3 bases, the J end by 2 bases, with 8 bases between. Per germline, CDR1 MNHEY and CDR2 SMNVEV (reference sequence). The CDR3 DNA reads TGTGCCAGCAGTTTGGCGGGTGGCAATCAGCCCCAGCATTTT. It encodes CASSLAGGNQPQHF.

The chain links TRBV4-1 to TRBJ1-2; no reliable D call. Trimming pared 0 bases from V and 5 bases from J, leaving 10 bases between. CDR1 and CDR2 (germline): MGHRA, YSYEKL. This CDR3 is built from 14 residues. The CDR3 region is CASSQDHERYGYTF. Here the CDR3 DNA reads TGCGCCAGCAGCCAAGATCACGAACGGTATGGCTACACCTTC.